These 27 T cell receptor beta chains came from one sample sequenced in a study of OX40 agonist ivuxolimab in advanced cancers. To prepare the library, the immunoSEQ multiplex PCR assay was applied. TCRdb holds this immuneACCESS table with in-frame rearrangements only. Some clones are missing; in checked studies, unresolved V genes explain under half, and the rest has no known cause. The sample has tens of thousands of clones on record, around 86% of them singletons. The top ten clones comprise 3.4% of the sample. This material consisted of CD4+ or CD8+ T cells sorted from blood, taken in a trial of the OX40 agonist ivuxolimab. The receptors come from an adult with an advanced solid tumor such as melanoma, head and neck, liver or kidney cancer.

As concerns this clone: The junction and the germline gene differ at one end; a read error may be behind it. This chain links TRBV7-9 with TRBJ1-1; no clear D. There are 14 residues in the CDR3. The V gene's germline CDR1 is SEHNR and CDR2 FQNEAQ (reference sequence). The chain's CDR3 is CASSFQNGVSEVFF. CDR3 DNA: TGTGCCAGCAGCTTCCAAAATGGGGTGTCTGAAGTTTTCTTT.

V and J are TRBV29-1 and TRBJ2-3; TRBD2 aligns across 8 bases. Germline V gives CDR1 SQVTM, CDR2 ANQGSEA. This CDR3 comprises 17 residues. This CDR3 reads CTIRGSGELYSTDTQYF. The CDR3 bases are TGCACCATCCGCGGTAGCGGGGAGCTATATAGCACAGATACGCAGTATTTT.

V is TRBV7-2 and J is TRBJ2-1; 10 bases map to TRBD2. The CDR3 is 15 amino acids. Germline lookup yields CDR1 SGHTA and CDR2 FQGNSA. V trimming: 5 bases; J trimming: 3 bases; junction bases outside the gene matches: 4. This CDR3 reads CASSLSGGDYNEQFF. The CDR3 region has the DNA TGTGCCAGCAGCCTAAGCGGGGGGGACTACAATGAGCAGTTCTTC. The full variable domain, with the rest looked up from reference TRBV7-2 and TRBJ2-1, is GAGVSQSPSNKVTEKGKDVELRCDPISGHTALYWYRQSLGQGLEFLIYFQGNSAPDKSGLPSDRFSAERTGGSVSTLTIQRTQQEDSAVYLCASSLSGGDYNEQFFGPGTRLTVL.

The chain is built from TRBV5-1 and TRBJ2-7, with D perhaps given as TRBD1 or TRBD2 (6 bases each). The CDR3 runs 14 residues. Germline lookup yields CDR1 SGHRS and CDR2 YFSETQ. The V and J ends lost 4 bases and 5 bases respectively, with 16 bases between them. CDR3 in DNA: TGCGCCAGCAGCCCCACCCCCGGGGGCGACGAGCAGTACTTC. This codes for CASSPTPGGDEQYF.

This chain uses TRBV7-9 with TRBJ1-6; D gene ambiguous. The CDR3 is made up of 12 amino acids. Germline V gives CDR1 SEHNR, CDR2 FQNEAQ (reference sequence). Trimming left V 2 bases short and J 16 bases short, with 12 bases between. CDR3: CASSLSPGRLHF. CDR3 bases: TGTGCCAGCAGCTTAAGCCCCGGTCGGCTCCACTTT. The whole variable domain, remainder taken from reference TRBV7-9 and TRBJ1-6, is DTGVSQNPRHKITKRGQNVTFRCDPISEHNRLYWYRQTLGQGPEFLTYFQNEAQLEKSRLLSDRFSAERPKGSFSTLEIQRTEQGDSAMYLCASSLSPGRLHFGNGTRLTVT.

The chain joins TRBV6-1 to TRBJ2-1; possibly TRBD2 for D (7 bases). In germline, CDR1 is MNHNS, CDR2 SASEGT. The CDR3 loop spans 18 amino acids. Trimming removed 4 bases from V and 7 bases from J, with 26 bases in between. CDR3 in amino acids: CASSGIGTRGTMANEQFF. CDR3 bases: TGTGCCAGCAGTGGGATAGGGACAAGAGGGACTATGGCTAATGAGCAGTTCTTC.

The CDR3 reads CASSLTTSGGPGEQYF. For the CDR3, the DNA is TGTGCCAGCAGCTTGACGACTAGCGGGGGGCCGGGAGAGCAGTACTTC. The chain carries TRBV7-9 and TRBJ2-7; 13 nucleotides line up with TRBD2. The CDR3 is 16 residues long. Germline CDR1 SEHNR, CDR2 FQNEAQ (reference sequence). J was trimmed by 7 bases and V by 3 bases; bases with no gene match: 9.

The rearrangement joins TRBV28 to TRBJ1-1, with D perhaps TRBD1 (6 bases). The length of the CDR3 is 15 residues. V dropped 5 bases and J dropped 1 base, with 14 bases sitting between them. CDR1 and CDR2 from the germline V gene are MDHEN and SYDVKM. This chain's CDR3 is CASSPGGAGNTEAFF. CDR3 nucleotides: TGTGCCAGCAGTCCCGGGGGGGCGGGGAACACTGAAGCTTTCTTT.

The chain couples TRBV2 to TRBJ2-1, with 8 bases matching TRBD1. The CDR3 has 13 amino acids. The junction had 8 bases not matched to a gene; V was cut back by 7 bases and J by 9 bases. CDR1 and CDR2 (germline): SNHLY, FYNNEI. For the CDR3, the DNA is TGTGCCAGCATTCTGGACAGGGATGGTGAGCAGTTCTTC. It is translated as CASILDRDGEQFF. The whole variable domain, filled in from reference TRBV2 and TRBJ2-1, reads EPEVTQTPSHQVTQMGQEVILRCVPISNHLYFYWYRQILGQKVEFLVSFYNNEISEKSEIFDDQFSVERPDGSNFTLKIRSTKLEDSAMYFCASILDRDGEQFFGPGTRLTVL.

The chain carries TRBV7-2 and TRBJ1-5; D remains ambiguous. V lost 1 base to trimming and J lost 11 bases, with 12 bases between them. The CDR3 loop spans 13 amino acids. Germline V gene data show CDR1 as SGHTA and CDR2 as FQGNSA. CDR3 sequence reads: CASSLDDLGTQHF. The CDR3 DNA is TGTGCCAGCAGCTTAGACGACCTGGGGACCCAGCATTTT. Complete variable domain (other parts from reference TRBV7-2 and TRBJ1-5): GAGVSQSPSNKVTEKGKDVELRCDPISGHTALYWYRQSLGQGLEFLIYFQGNSAPDKSGLPSDRFSAERTGGSVSTLTIQRTQQEDSAVYLCASSLDDLGTQHFGDGTRLSIL.

V is TRBV19 and J is TRBJ2-7; the D is unclear. This CDR3 is 13 amino acids long. V was shortened by 4 bases and J by 3 bases, with 10 bases between the two germline ends. The germline gives CDR1 LNHDA, CDR2 SQIVND (reference sequence). The CDR3 sequence is CASSNTLGYEQYF. In DNA form, the CDR3 reads TGTGCCAGTAGTAACACCCTGGGCTACGAGCAGTACTTC.

This chain connects TRBV19 to TRBJ2-7, with D possibly being TRBD1 (5 bases). Germline V gene lookup returns CDR1 LNHDA and CDR2 SQIVND (reference sequence). This CDR3 has 14 amino acids. The V end was cut by 4 bases, the J end by 3 bases, with 13 bases between. The CDR3 is CASSNQGSYYEQYF. CDR3 sequence (DNA): TGTGCCAGTAGTAACCAGGGCTCCTACTACGAGCAGTACTTC.

This clone was counted between two and nine times. This sequence joins TRBV5-1 and TRBJ1-4, with D unresolved. Germline assignment: CDR1 SGHRS and CDR2 YFSETQ. This CDR3 comprises 15 residues. V lost 2 bases and J lost 4, with 12 bases in between. The DNA of the CDR3 is TGCGCCAGCAGCTTAAGGTCGGGTGATAATGAAAAACTGTTTTTT. Protein product: CASSLRSGDNEKLFF.

This chain connects TRBV5-1 to TRBJ2-5; 8 bases align to TRBD1. Germline CDR1 reads SGHRS; CDR2 reads YFSETQ. The length of the CDR3 is 13 residues. The V and J ends lost 9 bases and 3 bases, in that order; junction bases with no gene match: 7. CDR3 sequence (DNA): TGCGCCACAACCACGGGACAGGAAGAGACCCAGTACTTC. It yields the protein CATTTGQEETQYF.

V gene TRBV10-3 combines with J gene TRBJ2-1, with 14 bases lining up with TRBD2. The V gene's germline CDR1 is ENHRY and CDR2 SYGVKD. The CDR3 runs 16 residues. V was pared by 7 bases and J by 0 bases, with 2 bases of the junction left unmatched. CDR3 protein: CAIIGTSGSSYNEQFF. CDR3 sequence (DNA): TGTGCCATCATCGGGACTAGCGGGAGCTCCTACAATGAGCAGTTCTTC.

V and J are TRBV5-6 and TRBJ1-6; 8 nucleotides match TRBD1. J gave up 6 bases and V 5 bases, and 7 bases lay outside the gene matches. There are 15 residues in the CDR3. In germline, CDR1 is SGHDT, CDR2 YYEEEE. CDR3 DNA: TGTGCCAGCAGTCGCGGACAGGGCATTAATTCACCCCTCCACTTT. Residues: CASSRGQGINSPLHF.

The gene calls are TRBV27 and TRBJ2-7, with D perhaps TRBD1 (6 bases). Germline V CDR1 and CDR2: MNHEY, SMNVEV (reference sequence). V lost 7 bases and J lost 0, with 13 bases in between. The CDR3 contains 14 residues. The chain's CDR3 is CASKPRDTSYEQYF. The CDR3 region has the DNA TGTGCCAGCAAACCCCGGGACACCTCCTACGAGCAGTACTTC.

This clone was picked up a small number of times. The chain employs TRBV28 and TRBJ1-5; possibly TRBD1 for D (5 bases). The CDR3 covers 15 residues. The germline V and J ends were trimmed by 1 base and 4 bases, with 11 bases remaining between them. In germline, CDR1 is MDHEN, CDR2 SYDVKM. CDR3 protein: CASSLSYRPNQPQHF. For the CDR3, the DNA is TGTGCCAGCAGTTTATCCTACAGGCCAAATCAGCCCCAGCATTTT.

The chain employs TRBV11-2 and TRBJ1-3; TRBD1 might be the D (5 bases). Germline V gene lookup returns CDR1 SGHAT and CDR2 FQNNGV. V lost 3 bases, J lost 0 bases, and 9 bases lay in between. CDR3 size: 15 residues. CDR3 coding DNA: TGTGCCAGCAGCTTCGGGACCGTCTCTGGAAACACCATATATTTT. Translated: CASSFGTVSGNTIYF.

The chain combines TRBV10-3 with TRBJ1-5; D gene unclear. The CDR3 totals 13 residues. From germline, CDR1 is ENHRY and CDR2 SYGVKD. Trimming stripped 8 bases from V and 4 bases from J, with 12 bases between. In DNA form, the CDR3 reads TGTGCCATCTCAGCCGAGGGAAATCAGCCCCAGCATTTT. Residues: CAISAEGNQPQHF.

This clone appeared a single time. The rearrangement uses TRBV7-2 and TRBJ2-5, with 14 nucleotides matching TRBD2. Germline V gives CDR1 SGHTA, CDR2 FQGNSA. V was clipped by 5 bases and J by 7 bases; unmatched bases: 12. The CDR3 runs 17 residues. CDR3 in amino acids: CASSRGTSGGTQGTQYF. The CDR3 nucleotides are TGTGCCAGCAGCAGAGGGACTAGCGGGGGTACACAGGGGACCCAGTACTTC.

This clone was observed a single time. The chain uses TRBV5-6 and TRBJ1-2, with no clear D. V lost 5 bases and J 3 bases, leaving 11 bases between the germline ends. CDR1 and CDR2 from the germline V gene are SGHDT and YYEEEE. The CDR3 runs to 13 residues. The CDR3 coding sequence is TGTGCCAGCAGTTTGAACAGATACTATGGCTACACCTTC. Its translation is CASSLNRYYGYTF.

This rearrangement joins TRBV5-1 to TRBJ2-5, with D perhaps given as TRBD1 or TRBD2 (5 bases each). TRBJ2-7 matches the DNA end more closely, so the J call is doubtful. This CDR3 spans 12 amino acids. CDR1 and CDR2 (germline): SGHRS, YFSETQ. The CDR3 bases are TGCGCCAGCAGTCGGGACCTCTACGAGCAGTACTTC. Protein sequence: CASSRDLYEQYF.

The V and J genes are TRBV11-3 and TRBJ2-1; 11 bases agree with TRBD2. The germline gives CDR1 SGHNT, CDR2 YENEEA. V trimming: 7 bases; J trimming: 6 bases; junction bases outside the gene matches: 8. This CDR3 contains 15 residues. The CDR3 DNA is TGTGCCAGCAAACCTCTAGCGGGGGGAAGCAATGAGCAGTTCTTC. This gives the protein CASKPLAGGSNEQFF.

The rearrangement uses TRBV5-4 and TRBJ2-7, with no clear D. There are 11 residues in the CDR3. The V end was cut by 1 base, the J end by 6 bases, with 5 bases between. Per germline, CDR1 SGHNT and CDR2 YYREEE (reference sequence). The CDR3 sequence: CASSLNSEQYF. In DNA form, the CDR3 reads TGTGCCAGCAGCTTGAACAGCGAGCAGTACTTC.

The J gene is TRBJ2-5, the V gene TRBV7-2; a possible D gene is TRBD1 (6 bases). CDR1 SGHTA and CDR2 FQGNSA come from the germline V gene. The CDR3 extends over 15 amino acids. Trimming took off 5 bases at V and 2 bases at J, with 15 bases between the two ends. The DNA of the CDR3 is TGTGCCAGCAGCACAGGACAGATAGAACAAGAGACCCAGTACTTC. Its protein is CASSTGQIEQETQYF.

This clone was seen a single time. This chain links TRBV19 with TRBJ1-6; tentatively, D is TRBD1 (5 bases). Trimming left V 3 bases short and J 9 bases short, with 12 bases between. CDR3 length: 14 residues. The germline V gene has CDR1 LNHDA and CDR2 SQIVND (reference sequence). The CDR3 DNA follows: TGTGCCAGTAGTATGGCGCAGGGTGGTTCACCCCTCCACTTT. Its translation is CASSMAQGGSPLHF.